This T cell receptor beta chain was captured by sequencing in a study of shared clonotypes between healthy human individuals. Sequencing used immunoSEQ multiplex PCR; TCRdb keeps in-frame clones, though not all of them. The table records 530,000 or so clones, roughly 79% of them present only once. CDR1 and CDR2 (germline): MNHEY, SMNVEV (reference sequence). V gave up 7 bases and J gave up 5 bases, with 15 bases separating them. The CDR3 runs to 14 residues. The sample taken for sequencing was PBMCs. The clonotype originates from a woman aged 40 to 49 in good health. Some clones in this sample may be carry-over from other donors' samples. The chain couples TRBV27 to TRBJ2-1; the D gene could be TRBD1 or TRBD2 (5 bases each). Here the CDR3 DNA reads TGTGCCAGCACTTTTGGGACGGCTGACAATGAGCAGTTCTTC. Its translation: CASTFGTADNEQFF.